This passage covers 12 T cell receptor beta chains from one sample sequenced in a study of Graves' ophthalmopathy and Graves' hyperthyroidism. Investigators amplified TCR beta CDR3 regions from RNA transcripts. HTBI-primed first-round RT-PCR preceded second-round multiplex PCR. A single record per CDR3 protein comes from TCRdb applying MiXCR to the multiplex PCR reads. The sample contains hundreds of thousands of distinct CDR3 sequences, roughly 21% of which appear only once. Sequenced input: peripheral blood. Receptors originate from a woman between 18 and 29 years old with stable Graves' hyperthyroidism.

J is TRBJ1-2 and V is TRBV28; the match to TRBD1 covers 8 bases. The J segment lost 3 bases and the V segment lost 10 bases, leaving 10 bases of the junction unmatched. CDR3 length equals 14 residues. The germline CDR1 and CDR2 sequences are MDHEN and SYDVKM. The CDR3 sequence: CAIQFGTGDYGYTF. In DNA, the CDR3 is TGTGCCATCCAGTTTGGGACAGGCGACTATGGCTACACCTTC.

This clonotype was recorded many times. The rearrangement links TRBV12-3 or TRBV12-4 to TRBJ2-5; the D gene is possibly TRBD1 (5 bases). V lost 3 bases and J 1 base, leaving 6 bases between the germline ends. This CDR3 region has 13 residues. CDR3 sequence: CASSFDSQETQYF. Here the CDR3 DNA reads TGTGCCAGCAGTTTCGACAGCCAAGAGACCCAGTACTTC.

The chain is built from TRBV29-1 and TRBJ1-1; D is undetermined. Trimming left V 3 bases short and J 7 bases short, with 9 bases between. This CDR3 is built from 11 residues. Germline lookup yields CDR1 SQVTM and CDR2 ANQGSEA. Written as DNA, the CDR3 is TGCAGCGTTGAGGTTCAAATTGAAGCTTTCTTT. Encoded protein: CSVEVQIEAFF.

The table lists this clonotype with many counts. This chain connects TRBV12-3 or TRBV12-4 to TRBJ1-2; D ambiguous. Trimming stripped 3 bases from V and 3 bases from J, with 2 bases between. This CDR3 has 11 amino acids. CDR3 amino acids: CASSFDYGYTF. Written as DNA, the CDR3 is TGTGCCAGCAGTTTTGACTATGGCTACACCTTC.

Note on this clonotype: Possible read error: a much larger clone is one base away. The J gene is TRBJ2-5, the V gene TRBV2; a possible D gene is TRBD1 (5 bases). CDR3 length equals 13 residues. Germline V gives CDR1 SNHLY, CDR2 FYNNEI. The CDR3 reads CASSRQPQETKYF. In nucleotides, the CDR3 is TGTGCCAGCAGTCGACAGCCCCAAGAGACCAAGTACTTC.

This clonotype was counted at least ten times. The chain joins TRBV3-1 to TRBJ1-1; perhaps TRBD1 as D (6 bases). The CDR3 runs 15 residues. The germline V gene has CDR1 LGHDT and CDR2 YNNKEL (reference sequence). V lost 1 base to trimming and J lost 2 bases, with 11 bases between them. The DNA of the CDR3 is TGTGCCAGCAGCCAAGGACAGGTCCTTAACACTGAAGCTTTCTTT. It translates to CASSQGQVLNTEAFF.

This clonotype occurred many times. The chain uses TRBV20-1 and TRBJ2-7; D remains ambiguous. V dropped 7 bases and J dropped 2 bases, with 15 bases sitting between them. Per germline, CDR1 DFQATT and CDR2 SNEGSKA (reference sequence). The CDR3 spans 13 residues. The DNA for the CDR3 is TGCAGTGGAGGCGACCCACAGCCCTACGAGCAGTACTTC. It specifies CSGGDPQPYEQYF.

This sequence joins TRBV28 and TRBJ2-5, with D perhaps matching TRBD1 (5 bases). V was trimmed by 6 bases and J by 5 bases, leaving 13 bases between them. Germline V gives CDR1 MDHEN, CDR2 SYDVKM. CDR3 length equals 13 residues. CDR3 DNA: TGTGCCAGCAGGTCCCAGGGTTATGAGACCCAGTACTTC. Translation gives CASRSQGYETQYF.

The chain has TRBV3-1 and TRBJ2-7, with D hard to call. Trimming stripped 0 bases from V and 7 bases from J, with 19 bases between. The CDR3 loop spans 16 amino acids. The germline V gene encodes CDR1 LGHDT and CDR2 YNNKEL (reference sequence). The CDR3 sequence is CASSQESRLVLREQYF. The CDR3 DNA sequence: TGTGCCAGCAGCCAAGAAAGCAGGTTGGTACTGAGGGAGCAGTACTTC.

This clonotype was counted ten times or more. The chain couples TRBV27 to TRBJ1-1; possibly TRBD1 for D (5 bases). The CDR3 is 17 amino acids. Germline CDR1 is MNHEY and CDR2 is SMNVEV (reference sequence). Trimming took 6 bases from V and 1 from J, leaving 21 bases between them. This CDR3 reads CASSIEQARPRNTEAFF. The CDR3 bases are TGTGCCAGCAGCATCGAACAGGCTCGGCCCCGGAACACTGAAGCTTTCTTT.

This clonotype was detected ten times or more. The chain uses TRBV6-5 and TRBJ1-3, with 10 bases lining up with TRBD1. The germline CDR1 and CDR2 sequences are MNHEY and SVGAGI. After removal of 4 bases from V and 0 bases from J, the junction contained 15 bases not matched to a gene. The CDR3 is made up of 20 amino acids. CDR3 residues: CASSSYPLWTGGYSGNTIYF. The CDR3 coding sequence is TGTGCCAGCAGTTCTTACCCCCTTTGGACAGGGGGATACTCTGGAAACACCATATATTTT.

This chain uses TRBV6-1 with TRBJ2-2, with unresolved D. CDR3 length: 15 residues. The V end lost 0 bases, the J end lost 6 bases, and 11 bases lay between the germline ends. Germline V gene lookup returns CDR1 MNHNS and CDR2 SASEGT. This CDR3 reads CASSEARRVAGELFF. CDR3 nucleotide sequence: TGTGCCAGCAGTGAAGCGCGAAGGGTTGCCGGGGAGCTGTTTTTT.